This T cell receptor beta chain originates from a study of esophageal squamous cell carcinoma under preoperative chemotherapy. The CDR3 runs 16 residues. Germline assignment: CDR1 SGHVS and CDR2 FQNEAQ. The V and J ends lost 2 bases and 11 bases respectively, with 24 bases between them. Time point defined: before preoperative PTX-NDP chemotherapy. One entry per CDR3 protein, called by TCRdb with MiXCR from the PCR reads. The data show over 14,000 distinct CDR3 sequences, roughly 60% seen once. The TCR comes from a human donor with esophageal squamous cell carcinoma. The donor label of this sample is uncertain. J is TRBJ2-5 and V is TRBV7-8, with D perhaps TRBD2 (5 bases). The sample was acquired from a patient given preoperative chemotherapy. The CDR3 coding sequence is TGTGCCAGCAGCTTACGGCGGGCCGGCCGATACAATGAGCAGTACTTC. Protein: CASSLRRAGRYNEQYF. The full variable domain, with the rest looked up from reference TRBV7-8 and TRBJ2-5, is GAGVSQSPRYKVAKRGQDVALRCDPISGHVSLFWYQQALGQGPEFLTYFQNEAQLDKSGLPSDRFFAERPEGSVSTLKIQRTQQEDSAVYLCASSLRRAGRYNEQYFGPGTRLLVL.